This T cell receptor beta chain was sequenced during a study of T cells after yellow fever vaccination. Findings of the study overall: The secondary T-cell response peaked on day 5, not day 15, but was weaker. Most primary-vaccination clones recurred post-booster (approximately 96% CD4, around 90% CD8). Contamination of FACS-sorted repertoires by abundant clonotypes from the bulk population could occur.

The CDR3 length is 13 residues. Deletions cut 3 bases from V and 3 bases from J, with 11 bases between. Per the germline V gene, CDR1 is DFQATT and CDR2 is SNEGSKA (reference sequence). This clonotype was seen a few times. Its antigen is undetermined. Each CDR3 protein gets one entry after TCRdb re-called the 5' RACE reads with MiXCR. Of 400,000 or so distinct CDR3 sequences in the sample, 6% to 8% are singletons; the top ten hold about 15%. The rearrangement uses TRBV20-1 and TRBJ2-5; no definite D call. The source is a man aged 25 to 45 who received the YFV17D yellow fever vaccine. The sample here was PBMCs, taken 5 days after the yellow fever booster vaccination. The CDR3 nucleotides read TGCAGTGCTAGTATAGTGGGCGAAGAGACCCAGTACTTC. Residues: CSASIVGEETQYF.